This T cell receptor beta chain was captured in a study of blood T cell repertoires in COVID-19. Measured with immunoSEQ multiplex PCR; TCRdb has only the in-frame clones, and not every one. The sample holds about 440,000 clones, around 88% seen once. The CDR3 is 18 amino acids. With 6 bases clipped from V and 0 bases from J, the junction kept 14 bases outside the gene matches. Germline-derived CDR1 and CDR2 are LGHNT and FRNRAP. The genes are TRBV12-5 and TRBJ1-5; TRBD1 agrees at 7 bases. The material sequenced was peripheral blood. This TCR was sampled from a woman in her forties or fifties with COVID-19, enrolled during active disease. The CDR3 protein is CASGPGTVGYYSNQPQHF. CDR3 DNA sequence: TGTGCTAGTGGCCCCGGGACAGTTGGTTATTATAGCAATCAGCCCCAGCATTTT.